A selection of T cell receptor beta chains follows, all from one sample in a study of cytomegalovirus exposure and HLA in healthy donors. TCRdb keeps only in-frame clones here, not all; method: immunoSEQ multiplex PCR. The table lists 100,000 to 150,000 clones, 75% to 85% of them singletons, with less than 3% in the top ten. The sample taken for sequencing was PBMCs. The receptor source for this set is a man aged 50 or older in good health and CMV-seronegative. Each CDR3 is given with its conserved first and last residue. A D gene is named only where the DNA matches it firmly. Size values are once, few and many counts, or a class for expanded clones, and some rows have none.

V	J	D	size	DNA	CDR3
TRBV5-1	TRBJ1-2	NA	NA	TGCGCCAGCAGCTTGTCCCAGTTAAACTATGGCTACACCTTC	CASSLSQLNYGYTF
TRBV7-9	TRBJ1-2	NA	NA	TGTGCCAGCAGCTTAGATGCGGGGCTCGGCTACACCTTC	CASSLDAGLGYTF
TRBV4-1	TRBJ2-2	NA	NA	TGCGCCAGCAAGCAGGAGGTCACCGGGGAGCTGTTTTTT	CASKQEVTGELFF
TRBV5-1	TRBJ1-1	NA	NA	TGCGCCAGCAGCTTGCGACCTCCTGGACACTTGAACACTGAAGCTTTCTTT	CASSLRPPGHLNTEAFF
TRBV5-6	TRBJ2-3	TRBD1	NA	TGTGCCAGCAGCCATCCGGACAGGGGCACAGATACGCAGTATTTT	CASSHPDRGTDTQYF
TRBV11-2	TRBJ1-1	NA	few	TGTGCCAGCAGCGTAGGGAGTCCTGATGAAGCTTTCTTT	CASSVGSPDEAFF
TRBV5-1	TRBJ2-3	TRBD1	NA	TGCGCCAGCAGCTTGGGGGACAGGGGCACAGATACGCAGTACTTT	CASSLGDRGTDTQYF
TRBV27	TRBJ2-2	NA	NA	TGTGCCAGCAGTCCCCTACAGGGCTTGAACACCGGGGAGCTGTTTTTT	CASSPLQGLNTGELFF
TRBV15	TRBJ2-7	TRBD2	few	TGTGCCACCAGCAGAGTAGGAGCGGGGGTGTACGAGCAGTACTTC	CATSRVGAGVYEQYF
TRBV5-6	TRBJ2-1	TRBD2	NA	TGTGCCAGCAGCTTTCGATGGACTAGCGGGGTGTATGAGCAGTTCTTC	CASSFRWTSGVYEQFF
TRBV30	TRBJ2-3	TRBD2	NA	TGTGCCTGGAGTGTAGGACTAGCGGGGGGGTCGATAGATACGCAGTATTTT	CAWSVGLAGGSIDTQYF
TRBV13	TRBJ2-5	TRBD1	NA	TGTGCCAGCAAGGACAGGGGCCACGGAGAGCAGTACTTC	CASKDRGHGEQYF
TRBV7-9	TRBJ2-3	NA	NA	TGTGCCAGCAGCCGTCGGGGGAAGCCCACCTTCACAGATACGCAGTATTTT	CASSRRGKPTFTDTQYF
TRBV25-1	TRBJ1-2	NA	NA	TGTGCCAGCAGACATAATGGCTACACCTTC	CASRHNGYTF
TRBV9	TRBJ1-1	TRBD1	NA	TGTGCCAGCAGCCCGGGGACAGCGAACACTGAAGCTTTCTTT	CASSPGTANTEAFF
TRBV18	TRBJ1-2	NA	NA	TGTGCCAGCTCACCTACAGGGCAAGGTGGCTACACCTTC	CASSPTGQGGYTF
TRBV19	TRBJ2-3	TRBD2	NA	TGTGCCAGTAGTCGAGAGACTAGCGGGAGGACAGATACGCAGTATTTT	CASSRETSGRTDTQYF
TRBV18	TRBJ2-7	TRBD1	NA	TGTGCCAGCTCGCCCGGGACAGGGTTGAGGGAGCAGTACTTC	CASSPGTGLREQYF
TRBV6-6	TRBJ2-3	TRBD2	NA	TGTGCCAGCAGTATTGGGGGGGGAGTCACAGATACGCAGTATTTT	CASSIGGGVTDTQYF
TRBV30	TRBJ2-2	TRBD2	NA	TGTGCCTGGAGTGTATACCCCGGACTAGCGGAGAACACCGGGGAGCTGTTTTTT	CAWSVYPGLAENTGELFF
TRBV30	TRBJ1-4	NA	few	TGTGCCTGCGGACAGAATGAAAAACTGTTTTTT	CACGQNEKLFF
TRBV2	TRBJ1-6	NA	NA	TGTGCCAGCAGTGAAAGTGGGCCGGAGGCCCTCCACTTT	CASSESGPEALHF
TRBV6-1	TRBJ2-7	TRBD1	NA	TGTGCCAGCAGTGAAGGACAGGGTGGGCCCTACGAGCAGTACTTC	CASSEGQGGPYEQYF
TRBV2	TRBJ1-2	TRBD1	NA	TGTGCCAGCAGTCCTTCCGGACAGGGGTACTATGGCTACACCTTC	CASSPSGQGYYGYTF
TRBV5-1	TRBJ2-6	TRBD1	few	TGCGCCAGCAGCTTACCGGGACAGGGTTCTGGGGCCAACGTCCTGACTTTC	CASSLPGQGSGANVLTF
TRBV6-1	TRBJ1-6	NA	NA	TGTGCCAGCAGTGAGAGACTTTTACCCCTCCACTTT	CASSERLLPLHF
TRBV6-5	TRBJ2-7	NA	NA	TGTGCCAGCAGTAGCCAGGTGGGGCGGCTCGAGCAGTACTTC	CASSSQVGRLEQYF
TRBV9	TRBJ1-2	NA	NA	TGTGCCAGCAGCGTAGCACCGGTTAACTATGGCTACACCTTC	CASSVAPVNYGYTF
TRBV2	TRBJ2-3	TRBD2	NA	TGTGCCAGCAGGATTAGCGGGGGGGCCTCAGATACGCAGTATTTT	CASRISGGASDTQYF
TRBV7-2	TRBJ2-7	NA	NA	TGTGCCAGCAGCTTAACTCAGTGGGCAGTTCCCGGCGAGCAGTACTTC	CASSLTQWAVPGEQYF
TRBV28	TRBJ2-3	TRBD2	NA	TGTGCCAGCCGATGGACATCTGGACTAGCGGGGGGGAGAGGAGATACGCAGTATTTT	CASRWTSGLAGGRGDTQYF
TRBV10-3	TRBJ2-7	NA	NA	TGTGCCATCAGTGACAGGGTTGGTACGAGAACAGAGCAGTACTTC	CAISDRVGTRTEQYF
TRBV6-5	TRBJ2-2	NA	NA	TGTGCCAGCACCGAAACAGGGTTCGCCGGGGAGCTGTTTTTT	CASTETGFAGELFF
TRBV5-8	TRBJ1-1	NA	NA	TGTGCCAGCAGTTCAGGGGTACGGATGAACACTGAAGCTTTCTTT	CASSSGVRMNTEAFF
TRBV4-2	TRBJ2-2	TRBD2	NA	TGTGCCAGCAGCCCTAGCGGGGGGGCCACCGGGGAGCTGTTTTTT	CASSPSGGATGELFF
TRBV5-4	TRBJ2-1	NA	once	TGTGCCAGCAGCCCAGAGGGAGCGGTCACGAATGAGCAGTTCTTC	CASSPEGAVTNEQFF
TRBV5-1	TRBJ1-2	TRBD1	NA	TGCGCCAGCAGCCCCGGGACAGGAAAGTCCTTC	CASSPGTGKSF
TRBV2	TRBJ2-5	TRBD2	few	TGTGCCAGCAGGGGCGGTGGCGGGGGGATTCAGGAGACCCAGTACTTC	CASRGGGGGIQETQYF
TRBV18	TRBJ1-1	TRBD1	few	TGTGCCAGCTCGCCGGGACAGGGAAGAAGGGCTGAAGCTTTCTTT	CASSPGQGRRAEAFF
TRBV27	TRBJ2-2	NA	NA	TGTGCCAGCAGTTTATCGCTAGGGGGGGCCGACACCGGGGAGCTGTTTTTT	CASSLSLGGADTGELFF